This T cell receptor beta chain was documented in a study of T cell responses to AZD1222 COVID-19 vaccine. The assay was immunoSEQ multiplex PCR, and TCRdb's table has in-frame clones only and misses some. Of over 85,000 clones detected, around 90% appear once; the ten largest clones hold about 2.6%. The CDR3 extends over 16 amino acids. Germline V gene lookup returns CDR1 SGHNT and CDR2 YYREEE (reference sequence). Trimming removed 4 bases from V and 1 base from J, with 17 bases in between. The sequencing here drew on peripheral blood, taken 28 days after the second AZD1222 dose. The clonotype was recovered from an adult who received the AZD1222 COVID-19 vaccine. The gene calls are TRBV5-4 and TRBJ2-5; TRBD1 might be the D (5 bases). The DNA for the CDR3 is TGTGCCAGCAGCCCGGAGTTGGGCCAGGGCCAAGAGACCCAGTACTTC. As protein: CASSPELGQGQETQYF.